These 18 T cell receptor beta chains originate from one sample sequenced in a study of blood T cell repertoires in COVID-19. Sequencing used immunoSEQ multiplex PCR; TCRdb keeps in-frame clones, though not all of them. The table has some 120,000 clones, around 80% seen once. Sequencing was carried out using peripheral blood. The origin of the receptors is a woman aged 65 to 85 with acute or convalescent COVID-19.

This chain's CDR3 is CASSQSGQGHNEQFF. In DNA, the CDR3 is TGTGCCAGCAGCCAAAGCGGACAGGGCCACAATGAGCAGTTCTTC. The genes are TRBV7-8 and TRBJ2-1; 8 nucleotides align to TRBD1. Germline trimming cut 5 bases from V and 5 bases from J; bases unmatched to any gene: 8. CDR3 length: 15 residues. The germline gives CDR1 SGHVS, CDR2 FQNEAQ.

In DNA, the CDR3 is TGCGCCAGCAGCCAAGATTATAGTAGCGCCTTTTCCTACGAGCAGTACTTC. It specifies CASSQDYSSAFSYEQYF. The J gene is TRBJ2-7, the V gene TRBV4-1; TRBD2 might be the D (5 bases). The CDR3 loop spans 17 amino acids. V lost 0 bases to trimming and J lost 1 base, with 16 bases between them. CDR1 and CDR2 from the germline V gene are MGHRA and YSYEKL.

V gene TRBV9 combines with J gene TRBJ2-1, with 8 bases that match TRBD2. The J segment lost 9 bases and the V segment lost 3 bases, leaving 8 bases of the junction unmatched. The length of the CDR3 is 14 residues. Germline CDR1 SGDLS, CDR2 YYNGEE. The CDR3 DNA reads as TGTGCCAGCAGCGGACCGGGACTAGAAGGTGAGCAGTTCTTC. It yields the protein CASSGPGLEGEQFF.

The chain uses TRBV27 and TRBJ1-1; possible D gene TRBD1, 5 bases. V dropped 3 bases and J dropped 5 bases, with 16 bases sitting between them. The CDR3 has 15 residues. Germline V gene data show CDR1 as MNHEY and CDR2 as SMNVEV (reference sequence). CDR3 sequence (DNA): TGTGCCAGCAGTTTGTCAGGGCAGGGTGAGACTGAAGCTTTCTTT. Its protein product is CASSLSGQGETEAFF.

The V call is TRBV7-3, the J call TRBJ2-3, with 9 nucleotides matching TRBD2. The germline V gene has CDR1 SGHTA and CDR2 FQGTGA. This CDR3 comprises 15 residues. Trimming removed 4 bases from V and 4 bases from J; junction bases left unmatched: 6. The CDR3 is CASSSKRTSADTQYF. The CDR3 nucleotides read TGTGCCAGCAGCTCGAAACGGACTAGCGCAGATACGCAGTATTTT.

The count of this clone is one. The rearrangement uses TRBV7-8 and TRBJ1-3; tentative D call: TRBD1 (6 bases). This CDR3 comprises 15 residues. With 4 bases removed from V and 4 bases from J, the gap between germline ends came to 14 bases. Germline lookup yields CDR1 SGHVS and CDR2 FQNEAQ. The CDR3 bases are TGTGCCAGCAGCTCCGGGACACCGAAAGGAAACACCATATATTTT. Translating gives CASSSGTPKGNTIYF.

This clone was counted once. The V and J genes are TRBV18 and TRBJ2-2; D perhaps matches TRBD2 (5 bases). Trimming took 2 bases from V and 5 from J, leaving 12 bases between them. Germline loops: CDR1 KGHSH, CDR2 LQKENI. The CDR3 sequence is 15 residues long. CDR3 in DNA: TGTGCCAGCTCACCAAGAGGGAGTGGGACCGGGGAGCTGTTTTTT. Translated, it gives CASSPRGSGTGELFF. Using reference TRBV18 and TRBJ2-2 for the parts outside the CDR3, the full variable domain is NAGVMQNPRHLVRRRGQEARLRCSPMKGHSHVYWYRQLPEEGLKFMVYLQKENIIDESGMPKERFSAEFPKEGPSILRIQQVVRGDSAAYFCASSPRGSGTGELFFGEGSRLTVL.

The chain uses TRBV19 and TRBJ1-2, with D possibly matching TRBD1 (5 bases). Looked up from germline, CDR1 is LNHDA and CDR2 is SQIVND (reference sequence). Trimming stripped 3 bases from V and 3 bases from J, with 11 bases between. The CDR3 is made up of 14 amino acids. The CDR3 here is CASSINGADYGYTF. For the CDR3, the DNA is TGTGCCAGTAGTATTAATGGGGCTGACTATGGCTACACCTTC.

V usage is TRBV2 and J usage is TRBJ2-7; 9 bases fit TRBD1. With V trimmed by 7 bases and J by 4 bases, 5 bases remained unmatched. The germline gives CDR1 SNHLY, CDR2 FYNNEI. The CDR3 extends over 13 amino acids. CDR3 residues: CASTRDRAYEQYF. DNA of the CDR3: TGTGCCAGCACTCGGGACAGGGCGTACGAGCAGTACTTC.

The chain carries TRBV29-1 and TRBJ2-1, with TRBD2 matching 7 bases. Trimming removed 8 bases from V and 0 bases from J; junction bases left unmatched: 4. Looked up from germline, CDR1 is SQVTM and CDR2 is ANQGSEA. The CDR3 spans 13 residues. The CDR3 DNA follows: TGCAGCACCGGGAGGAGCTCCTACAATGAGCAGTTCTTC. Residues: CSTGRSSYNEQFF.

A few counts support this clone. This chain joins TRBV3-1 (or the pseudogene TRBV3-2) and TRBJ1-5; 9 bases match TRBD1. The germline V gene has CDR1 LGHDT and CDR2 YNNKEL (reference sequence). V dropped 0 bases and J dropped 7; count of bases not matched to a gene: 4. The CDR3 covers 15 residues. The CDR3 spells CASSQDATGGQPQHF. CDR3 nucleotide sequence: TGTGCCAGCAGCCAAGATGCGACAGGGGGGCAGCCCCAGCATTTT.

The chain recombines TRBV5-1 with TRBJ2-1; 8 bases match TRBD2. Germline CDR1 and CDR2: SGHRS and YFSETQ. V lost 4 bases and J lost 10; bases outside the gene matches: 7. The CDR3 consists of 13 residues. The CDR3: CASSAVTSDEQFF. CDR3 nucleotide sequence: TGCGCCAGCAGCGCCGTGACTAGCGACGAGCAGTTCTTC.

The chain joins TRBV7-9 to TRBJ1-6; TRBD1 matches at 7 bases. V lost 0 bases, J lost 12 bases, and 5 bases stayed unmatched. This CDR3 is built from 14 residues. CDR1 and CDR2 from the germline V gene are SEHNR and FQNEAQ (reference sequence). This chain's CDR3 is CASSLAGTARPLHF. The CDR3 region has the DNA TGTGCCAGCAGCTTAGCAGGGACAGCGCGACCCCTCCACTTT.

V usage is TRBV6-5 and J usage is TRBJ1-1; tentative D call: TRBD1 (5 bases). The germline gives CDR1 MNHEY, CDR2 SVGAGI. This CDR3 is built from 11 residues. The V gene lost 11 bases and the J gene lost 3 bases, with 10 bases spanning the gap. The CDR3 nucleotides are TGTGCCTGCGGGGGTTACACTGAAGCTTTCTTT. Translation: CACGGYTEAFF.

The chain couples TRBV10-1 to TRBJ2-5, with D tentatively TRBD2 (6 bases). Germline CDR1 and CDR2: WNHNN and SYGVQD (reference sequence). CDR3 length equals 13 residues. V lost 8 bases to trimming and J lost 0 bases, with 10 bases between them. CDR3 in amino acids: CASQRDYQETQYF. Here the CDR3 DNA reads TGCGCCAGCCAGAGGGACTACCAAGAGACCCAGTACTTC.

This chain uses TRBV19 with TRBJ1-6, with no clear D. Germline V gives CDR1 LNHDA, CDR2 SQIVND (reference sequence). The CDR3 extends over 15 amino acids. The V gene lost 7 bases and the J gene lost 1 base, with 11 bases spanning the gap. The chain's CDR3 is CASNSGFSYNSPLHF. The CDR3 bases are TGTGCCAGTAATTCGGGGTTTTCCTATAATTCACCCCTCCACTTT. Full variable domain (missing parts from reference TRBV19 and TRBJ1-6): DGGITQSPKYLFRKEGQNVTLSCEQNLNHDAMYWYRQDPGQGLRLIYYSQIVNDFQKGDIAEGYSVSREKKESFPLTVTSAQKNPTAFYLCASNSGFSYNSPLHFGNGTRLTVT.

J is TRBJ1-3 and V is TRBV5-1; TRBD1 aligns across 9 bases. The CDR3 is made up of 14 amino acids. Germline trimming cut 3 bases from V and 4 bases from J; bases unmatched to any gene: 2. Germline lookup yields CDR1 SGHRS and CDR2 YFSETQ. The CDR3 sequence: CASSSGTGGNTIYF. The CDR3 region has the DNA TGCGCCAGCAGCTCCGGGACAGGGGGAAACACCATATATTTT.

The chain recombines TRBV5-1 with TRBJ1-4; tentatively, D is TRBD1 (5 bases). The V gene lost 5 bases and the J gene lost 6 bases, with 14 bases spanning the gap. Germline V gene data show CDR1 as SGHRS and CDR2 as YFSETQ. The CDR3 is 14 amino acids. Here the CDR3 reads CASREGTPHEKLFF. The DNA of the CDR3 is TGCGCCAGCAGGGAGGGGACCCCCCATGAAAAACTGTTTTTT.